A selection of T cell receptor beta chains follows, all from one sample in a study of Ad26.COV2.S vaccination and SARS-CoV-2 variants. Measured with immunoSEQ multiplex PCR; TCRdb has only the in-frame clones, and not every one. Here the sample spans about 350,000 clones, 85% to 90% being singletons. The material sequenced was peripheral blood, taken in a trial of Ad26.COV2.S vaccine versus placebo. The source is a person aged 18-60 years who received the Ad26.COV2.S COVID-19 vaccine or a placebo. CDR3s include the opening cysteine and the closing phenylalanine or tryptophan. D genes are given only for firm matches. Not every row has a clone size; where given, it reads once, few, many or a size class.

-	13	TRBV12-3/TRBV12-4	-	TRBJ1-4	CASRDRENEKLFF	TGTGCCAGCAGGGACAGAGAGAATGAAAAACTGTTTTTT
-	14	TRBV2	-	TRBJ1-5	CASSVGRASQPQHF	TGTGCCAGCAGTGTGGGCAGGGCAAGCCAGCCCCAGCATTTT
TRBD1	15	TRBV7-2	-	TRBJ1-2	CASSLGWTGDYGYTF	TGTGCCAGCAGCTTAGGATGGACAGGGGACTATGGCTACACCTTC
-	13	TRBV5-1	-	TRBJ2-1	CASSLAVYNEQFF	TGCGCCAGCAGCTTGGCCGTTTACAATGAGCAGTTCTTC
TRBD1	17	TRBV4-3	-	TRBJ1-6	CASSQDVGGTGRLTLHF	TGCGCCAGCAGCCAAGATGTCGGTGGGACAGGCCGGCTTACCCTCCACTTT
TRBD1	17	TRBV4-3	-	TRBJ2-7	CASSQDGPGQGYIEQYF	TGCGCCAGCAGCCAAGATGGTCCGGGACAGGGATATATCGAGCAGTACTTC
TRBD2	15	TRBV4-1	-	TRBJ2-3	CASTKRAGVTDTQYF	TGCGCCAGCACGAAAAGGGCGGGAGTCACAGATACGCAGTATTTT
-	11	TRBV29-1	once	TRBJ2-1	CSVEHLYEQFF	TGCAGCGTTGAACACCTTTATGAGCAGTTCTTC
-	16	TRBV7-8	once	TRBJ2-3	CASSLLGAPSTDTQYF	TGTGCCAGCAGCTTATTAGGAGCACCTAGCACAGATACGCAGTATTTT
-	14	TRBV19	many	TRBJ2-7	CASSIAGRVYEQYF	TGTGCCAGTAGTATAGCCGGCAGGGTCTACGAGCAGTACTTC
-	15	TRBV6-2/TRBV6-3	-	TRBJ1-1	CASSYSRRSNTEAFF	TGTGCCAGCAGTTACTCGCGCAGGTCGAACACTGAAGCTTTCTTT
TRBD1	17	TRBV27	-	TRBJ2-1	CASTTAGQGSSYNEQFF	TGTGCCAGCACTACTGCGGGACAGGGGAGCTCCTACAATGAGCAGTTCTTC
-	11	TRBV13	-	TRBJ1-2	CASSLGGGYTF	TGTGCCAGCAGCTTAGGAGGCGGCTACACCTTC
TRBD1	17	TRBV4-2	-	TRBJ2-5	CASSQVGTGARVETQYF	TGTGCCAGCAGCCAAGTAGGGACAGGGGCGCGGGTGGAGACCCAGTACTTC
TRBD1	14	TRBV5-1	-	TRBJ2-3	CASSSTGEADTQYF	TGCGCCAGCAGCTCGACAGGGGAGGCAGATACGCAGTATTTT
TRBD1	13	TRBV6-5	-	TRBJ2-7	CASQRQGTYEQYF	TGTGCCAGTCAGCGACAGGGTACGTACGAGCAGTACTTC
TRBD1	17	TRBV19	-	TRBJ1-1	CASSLIRVTGMNTEAFF	TGTGCCAGTAGTTTAATTCGGGTGACAGGGATGAACACTGAAGCTTTCTTT
-	14	TRBV25-1	once	TRBJ1-5	CASSDSSGGQPQHF	TGTGCCAGCAGCGATTCGTCGGGCGGGCAGCCCCAGCATTTT
TRBD2	16	TRBV5-8	-	TRBJ2-7	CASSPPAGPAGDEQYF	TGTGCCAGCAGTCCACCCGCGGGACCGGCGGGGGACGAGCAGTACTTC
-	15	TRBV5-1	-	TRBJ1-4	CASSAQPATNEKLFF	TGCGCCAGCAGCGCACAGCCTGCAACTAATGAAAAACTGTTTTTT
-	16	TRBV5-8	-	TRBJ2-5	CASSLGARALGETQYF	TGTGCCAGCAGCTTGGGAGCGAGGGCCCTCGGAGAGACCCAGTACTTC
-	16	TRBV6-1	-	TRBJ1-1	CASSEGVGGRDTEAFF	TGTGCCAGCAGTGAAGGGGTCGGGGGGCGAGACACTGAAGCTTTCTTT
TRBD1	15	TRBV11-3	once	TRBJ2-2	CASSPGGADTGELFF	TGTGCCAGCAGCCCAGGGGGCGCAGACACCGGGGAGCTGTTTTTT
-	15	TRBV6-6	-	TRBJ2-5	CASSYNSGAQETQYF	TGTGCCAGCAGTTACAACTCAGGGGCGCAAGAGACCCAGTACTTC
-	13	TRBV11-3	-	TRBJ2-1	CASSRSSYNEQFF	TGTGCCAGCAGCCGCAGCTCCTACAATGAGCAGTTCTTC
-	14	TRBV28	-	TRBJ2-7	CASRSRGLHYEQYF	TGTGCCAGCAGGTCTCGGGGTCTGCACTACGAGCAGTACTTC
-	12	TRBV29-1	-	TRBJ2-1	CSPERLTNEQFF	TGCAGCCCAGAGAGACTGACGAATGAGCAGTTCTTC
-	12	TRBV30	-	TRBJ1-5	CAWSDRNQPQHF	TGTGCCTGGAGTGACAGAAATCAGCCCCAGCATTTT
-	16	TRBV15	-	TRBJ2-3	CATSRVGGSGTDTQYF	TGTGCCACCAGCAGAGTTGGAGGGAGTGGCACAGATACGCAGTATTTT
-	14	TRBV5-5	once	TRBJ1-4	CASSSTQGGEKLFF	TGTGCCAGCAGCTCCACTCAGGGTGGGGAAAAACTGTTTTTT
-	11	TRBV15	-	TRBJ1-1	CATSRGGEAFF	TGTGCCACCAGCAGAGGAGGTGAAGCTTTCTTT
-	13	TRBV6-5	-	TRBJ2-7	CASNWDRFHEQYF	TGTGCCAGCAACTGGGACCGATTCCACGAGCAGTACTTC
-	13	TRBV15	-	TRBJ1-1	CATRGAENTEAFF	TGTGCCACCCGAGGGGCCGAGAACACTGAAGCTTTCTTT
-	15	TRBV30	-	TRBJ2-5	CAWSVQQGDWETQYF	TGTGCCTGGAGTGTACAGCAGGGTGATTGGGAGACCCAGTACTTC
TRBD1	14	TRBV5-1	-	TRBJ1-2	CASSPDREVYGYTF	TGCGCCAGCAGCCCCGACAGGGAAGTCTATGGCTACACCTTC
-	13	TRBV7-8	-	TRBJ2-7	CASSTSGIPEQYF	TGTGCCAGCAGCACGTCTGGGATCCCCGAGCAGTACTTC
-	15	TRBV19	-	TRBJ1-5	CASSIAPYSNQPQHF	TGTGCCAGTAGTATAGCTCCGTATTCCAATCAGCCCCAGCATTTT
TRBD1	13	TRBV6-5	-	TRBJ2-3	CASSWTGTDTQYF	TGTGCCAGCAGTTGGACAGGGACAGATACGCAGTATTTT
TRBD1	13	TRBV30	-	TRBJ1-6	CAWSRTGNSPLHF	TGTGCCTGGAGCCGGACAGGGAATTCACCCCTCCACTTT
TRBD1	13	TRBV6-5	-	TRBJ2-3	CASRQGGTDTQYF	TGTGCCAGCAGACAGGGGGGCACAGATACGCAGTATTTT
-	12	TRBV19	-	TRBJ2-1	CASLGGYNEQFF	TGTGCCAGTCTCGGGGGATACAATGAGCAGTTCTTC
TRBD1	12	TRBV12-3/TRBV12-4	-	TRBJ2-1	CASSPDRMREFF	TGTGCCAGCAGTCCGGACAGGATGAGGGAGTTCTTC
TRBD1	12	TRBV30	-	TRBJ1-1	CAWSPGGTEAFF	TGTGCCTGGAGTCCAGGGGGTACTGAAGCTTTCTTT
TRBD2	16	TRBV5-1	-	TRBJ2-3	CASSLGTSGSTDTQYF	TGCGCCAGCAGCTTGGGGACTAGCGGGAGCACAGATACGCAGTATTTT
-	14	TRBV3-1/TRBV3-2	-	TRBJ2-1	CASSQDQVRGEQFF	TGTGCCAGCAGCCAAGATCAGGTTCGTGGAGAGCAGTTCTTC
TRBD2	19	TRBV18	-	TRBJ2-3	CASSPPLMKGLGDPDTQYF	TGTGCCAGCTCACCACCGCTTATGAAGGGACTAGGGGACCCAGATACGCAGTATTTT
-	15	TRBV7-8	once	TRBJ2-7	CASSLGLVSSYEQYF	TGTGCCAGCAGCTTAGGTCTCGTGAGCTCCTACGAGCAGTACTTC
-	13	TRBV12-3/TRBV12-4	-	TRBJ1-6	CASSDGGNSPLHF	TGTGCCAGCTCCGACGGGGGCAATTCACCCCTCCACTTT
-	14	TRBV5-1	-	TRBJ2-5	CASSLTGFQETQYF	TGCGCCAGCAGCCTGACAGGTTTCCAAGAGACCCAGTACTTC
-	14	TRBV27	-	TRBJ1-5	CASSMGRLNQPQHF	TGTGCCAGCAGTATGGGGCGTTTAAATCAGCCCCAGCATTTT
-	15	TRBV2	-	TRBJ1-1	CASSEGRHRNTEAFF	TGTGCCAGCAGTGAAGGGCGGCACAGGAACACTGAAGCTTTCTTT
-	15	TRBV7-9	-	TRBJ1-4	CASSLERGNEEKLFF	TGTGCCAGCAGCTTAGAAAGGGGGAATGAGGAAAAACTGTTTTTT
TRBD2	14	TRBV28	-	TRBJ2-7	CASSSREGLYEQYF	TGTGCCAGCAGTTCTCGGGAGGGCCTGTACGAGCAGTACTTC
-	14	TRBV4-3	-	TRBJ1-1	CASSHVLGGTEAFF	TGCGCCAGCAGCCATGTTCTCGGGGGCACTGAAGCTTTCTTT
-	13	TRBV27	-	TRBJ2-7	CASSLRGAYEQYF	TGTGCCAGCAGTTTGAGGGGAGCCTACGAGCAGTACTTC